The 30 T cell receptor beta chains below come from one sample, sequenced in a study of technical replicates of blood from a few donors. The method was immunoSEQ multiplex PCR; TCRdb's version includes in-frame clones alone and lacks a portion of them. The top ten clones hold around 0.2% of a sample with 81,000 or so clones, around 96% of them seen once. Material: T cells isolated from PBMCs. These receptors originate from a human donor in good health.

The chain is built from TRBV11-3 and TRBJ2-7; 8 bases align to TRBD1. This CDR3 spans 15 amino acids. In germline, CDR1 is SGHNT, CDR2 YENEEA. Unmatched junction bases numbered 8, after V lost 7 bases and J lost 0 bases. This CDR3 is CASTSGQESSYEQYF. The CDR3 coding sequence is TGTGCCAGCACCTCGGGACAGGAGAGCTCCTACGAGCAGTACTTC.

This chain connects TRBV9 to TRBJ2-5; D is perhaps TRBD1 (6 bases). The CDR3 is made up of 17 amino acids. V was cut by 0 bases and J by 0 bases, with 15 bases left in between. The germline CDR1 and CDR2 sequences are SGDLS and YYNGEE. This chain's CDR3 is CASSVGWAGDNQETQYF. For the CDR3, the DNA is TGTGCCAGCAGCGTAGGATGGGCAGGGGATAACCAAGAGACCCAGTACTTC.

The chain is built from TRBV28 and TRBJ1-5, with D tentatively TRBD1 (5 bases). V was trimmed by 7 bases and J by 2 bases, leaving 6 bases between them. This CDR3 spans 12 amino acids. The V gene's germline CDR1 is MDHEN and CDR2 SYDVKM. The CDR3 nucleotides are TGTGCCAGCAACAGGCGCAATCAGCCCCAGCATTTT. This sequence encodes CASNRRNQPQHF.

The chain links TRBV5-6 to TRBJ2-1; D is uncertain. The CDR3 sequence is 13 residues long. Trimming left V 2 bases short and J 3 bases short, with 6 bases between. Germline CDR1 is SGHDT and CDR2 is YYEEEE. CDR3 protein: CASSFESYNEQFF. For the CDR3, the DNA is TGTGCCAGCAGCTTTGAGAGCTACAATGAGCAGTTCTTC.

The chain recombines TRBV7-2 with TRBJ1-2; D unclear. The germline V and J ends were trimmed by 5 bases and 5 bases, with 24 bases remaining between them. This CDR3 has 17 amino acids. Per the germline V gene, CDR1 is SGHTA and CDR2 is FQGNSA. The CDR3 is CASSRKPALAVKYGYTF. The CDR3 region has the DNA TGTGCCAGCAGCCGAAAACCCGCCCTTGCGGTCAAATATGGCTACACCTTC.

The CDR3 here is CASRTGTGGYEQYF. CDR3 in DNA: TGTGCCAGCAGAACCGGGACAGGGGGCTACGAGCAGTACTTC. The rearrangement uses TRBV6-5 and TRBJ2-7; 11 bases are a match to TRBD1. In germline, CDR1 is MNHEY, CDR2 SVGAGI. V shed 6 bases and J 3 bases; nucleotides not matched to a gene: 4. The CDR3 runs to 14 residues.

The chain couples TRBV7-6 to TRBJ2-7, with TRBD2 identical over 13 bases. The CDR3 sequence is 19 residues long. The V gene end was trimmed by 1 base and the J gene end by 5 bases; junction bases not matched to a gene: 14. CDR1 and CDR2 (germline): SGHVS, FNYEAQ. CDR3 in DNA: TGTGCCAGCAGCTTAGTGGGGACTAGCGGGGAGTACGGCCCCCACGAGCAGTACTTC. The encoded protein is CASSLVGTSGEYGPHEQYF.

V usage is TRBV15 and J usage is TRBJ1-1; TRBD1 is a possible D gene (6 bases). Germline CDR1 reads LNHNV; CDR2 reads YYDKDF (reference sequence). This CDR3 spans 13 amino acids. V lost 5 bases, J lost 7 bases, and 14 bases lay in between. The CDR3 DNA reads TGTGCCACCAGCGAAGGGGGGGGTGATGAAGCTTTCTTT. This gives the protein CATSEGGGDEAFF.

This chain connects TRBV5-6 to TRBJ1-2; TRBD1 matches at 8 bases. V dropped 0 bases and J dropped 7; count of bases not matched to a gene: 5. Germline V CDR1 and CDR2: SGHDT, YYEEEE. The CDR3 has 14 amino acids. CDR3 DNA sequence: TGTGCCAGCAGCTTGGGCGGACAGGGACCTGGCTACACCTTC. Translating it yields CASSLGGQGPGYTF.

The J gene is TRBJ2-3, the V gene TRBV18; TRBD2 aligns across 7 bases. J gave up 4 bases and V 3 bases, and 10 bases lay outside the gene matches. The V gene's germline CDR1 is KGHSH and CDR2 LQKENI. This CDR3 spans 16 amino acids. The CDR3 region has the DNA TGTGCCAGCTCACCGGAGGGAGGGGCTCGGGCAGATACGCAGTATTTT. Its protein is CASSPEGGARADTQYF.

The rearrangement joins TRBV18 to TRBJ2-3; weak D call: TRBD2 (6 bases). V lost 2 bases and J 5 bases, leaving 17 bases between the germline ends. This CDR3 has 16 amino acids. CDR1 and CDR2 (germline): KGHSH, LQKENI. The CDR3 nucleotides read TGTGCCAGCTCACCATTTAGTAGCGGACGAAAAGATACGCAGTATTTT. Its translation: CASSPFSSGRKDTQYF.

The CDR3: CASSRDHPGGTGELFF. The CDR3 coding sequence is TGTGCCAGCTCACGGGACCATCCGGGGGGCACCGGGGAGCTGTTTTTT. The chain employs TRBV18 and TRBJ2-2, with TRBD2 matching 7 bases. V trimming: 4 bases; J trimming: 4 bases; junction bases outside the gene matches: 9. From germline, CDR1 is KGHSH and CDR2 LQKENI. The CDR3 runs to 16 residues.

This chain links TRBV5-1 with TRBJ2-2, with D possibly matching TRBD1 (6 bases). V lost 3 bases and J 3 bases, leaving 12 bases between the germline ends. Germline V gene sequence: CDR1 SGHRS, CDR2 YFSETQ. CDR3 length equals 15 residues. The chain's CDR3 is CASSYRAGDTGELFF. DNA of the CDR3: TGCGCCAGCAGCTACAGGGCTGGGGACACCGGGGAGCTGTTTTTT.

This rearrangement joins TRBV27 to TRBJ2-7, with a weak D call TRBD1 (6 bases). This CDR3 has 16 amino acids. V dropped 4 bases and J dropped 2 bases, with 18 bases sitting between them. Germline V gene lookup returns CDR1 MNHEY and CDR2 SMNVEV (reference sequence). The CDR3 loop reads CASSSTPQGSTYEQYF. The CDR3 nucleotides are TGTGCCAGCAGTTCGACCCCACAGGGATCGACCTACGAGCAGTACTTC.

The chain has TRBV2 and TRBJ2-7, with TRBD1 matching 9 bases. There are 14 residues in the CDR3. Germline CDR1 SNHLY, CDR2 FYNNEI. V shed 5 bases and J 4 bases; nucleotides not matched to a gene: 6. The CDR3 loop reads CASSQGQGEYEQYF. DNA of the CDR3: TGTGCCAGCAGTCAGGGACAGGGAGAATACGAGCAGTACTTC. The full variable domain, completed using reference TRBV2 and TRBJ2-7, is EPEVTQTPSHQVTQMGQEVILRCVPISNHLYFYWYRQILGQKVEFLVSFYNNEISEKSEIFDDQFSVERPDGSNFTLKIRSTKLEDSAMYFCASSQGQGEYEQYFGPGTRLTVT.

The rearrangement joins TRBV28 to TRBJ1-2, with 11 bases lining up with TRBD1. V gave up 6 bases and J gave up 5 bases; unmatched junction bases: 11. CDR1 is MDHEN and CDR2 is SYDVKM in the germline V gene. There are 16 residues in the CDR3. CDR3 coding DNA: TGTGCCAGCAGCTTTATCGGGACAGGGGGGTCATATGGCTACACCTTC. It translates to CASSFIGTGGSYGYTF.

The chain has TRBV6-1 and TRBJ2-2, with 9 bases lining up with TRBD2. Germline V gene lookup returns CDR1 MNHNS and CDR2 SASEGT. The CDR3 is 14 residues long. Germline trimming cut 6 bases from V and 9 bases from J; bases unmatched to any gene: 8. The CDR3 region is CASRSSREGRELFF. CDR3 DNA: TGTGCCAGCAGGAGCTCGCGGGAGGGACGGGAGCTGTTTTTT.

The sample holds one count of this clone. This chain joins TRBV5-6 and TRBJ1-2, with a weak D call TRBD1 (6 bases). Germline V CDR1 and CDR2: SGHDT, YYEEEE. This CDR3 has 15 amino acids. Trimming stripped 5 bases from V and 4 bases from J, with 18 bases between. CDR3 region: CASSLQGFLSYGYTF. Here the CDR3 DNA reads TGTGCCAGCAGTTTACAGGGATTCCTATCCTATGGCTACACCTTC.

The chain joins TRBV11-3 to TRBJ1-2, with 7 bases that match TRBD1. The CDR3 is 16 residues long. After removal of 5 bases from V and 7 bases from J, the junction contained 16 bases not matched to a gene. Looked up from germline, CDR1 is SGHNT and CDR2 is YENEEA. This CDR3 reads CASSPDVTGVSGGYTF. The CDR3 nucleotides are TGTGCCAGCAGCCCAGACGTTACAGGGGTTAGTGGTGGCTACACCTTC. The entire variable domain, with the rest obtained from reference TRBV11-3 and TRBJ1-2, is as follows: EAGVVQSPRYKIIEKKQPVAFWCNPISGHNTLYWYLQNLGQGPELLIRYENEEAVDDSQLPKDRFSAERLKGVDSTLKIQPAELGDSAVYLCASSPDVTGVSGGYTFGSGTRLTVV.

The V call is TRBV7-9, the J call TRBJ2-1, with 8 bases aligning to TRBD2. From germline, CDR1 is SEHNR and CDR2 FQNEAQ (reference sequence). The junction had 11 bases not matched to a gene; V was cut back by 4 bases and J by 9 bases. The CDR3 has 15 residues. The CDR3: CASSSLAGPGSEQFF. CDR3 bases: TGTGCCAGCAGCTCCCTAGCGGGCCCCGGGAGTGAGCAGTTCTTC.

The V call is TRBV1, the J call TRBJ1-1; the table's D call, TRBD1, was not checked against the DNA. TRBV1 is recorded as a pseudogene. The CDR3 contains 16 residues. CDR3 nucleotides: TGCACCAGCAGCCAAGTGTTTCCAGGGTTGAACACTGAAGCTTTCTTT. This translates into CTSSQVFPGLNTEAFF.

This chain joins TRBV5-6 and TRBJ2-7; D is unresolved. V was pared by 0 bases and J by 2 bases, with 9 bases between. The germline CDR1 and CDR2 sequences are SGHDT and YYEEEE. The CDR3 has 14 residues. CDR3 loop: CASSLAGGAYEQYF. For the CDR3, the DNA is TGTGCCAGCAGCTTGGCCGGCGGAGCCTACGAGCAGTACTTC. The variable domain in full, completed from reference TRBV5-6 and TRBJ2-7, reads DAGVTQSPTHLIKTRGQQVTLRCSPKSGHDTVSWYQQALGQGPQFIFQYYEEEERQRGNFPDRFSGHQFPNYSSELNVNALLLGDSALYLCASSLAGGAYEQYFGPGTRLTVT.

The V and J genes are TRBV7-6 and TRBJ2-7; unclear D gene. The CDR3 is 16 residues long. V was pared by 3 bases and J by 0 bases, with 15 bases between. CDR1 and CDR2 from the germline V gene are SGHVS and FNYEAQ. The CDR3, as DNA: TGTGCCAGCAGCTTCGACCCCCCCCCGGGCTCCTACGAGCAGTACTTC. Encoded protein: CASSFDPPPGSYEQYF.

The chain links TRBV5-1 to TRBJ1-1; TRBD1 matches at 8 bases. The V and J ends lost 2 bases and 5 bases, in that order; junction bases with no gene match: 8. The CDR3 runs 15 residues. Germline V gene sequence: CDR1 SGHRS, CDR2 YFSETQ. CDR3 nucleotide sequence: TGCGCCAGCAGCTTAACAGGGGGTGATAAAACTGAAGCTTTCTTT. Its protein is CASSLTGGDKTEAFF.

This chain uses TRBV7-8 with TRBJ1-6; tentative D call: TRBD1 (6 bases). The germline V gene encodes CDR1 SGHVS and CDR2 FQNEAQ. This CDR3 has 13 amino acids. The germline V and J ends were trimmed by 1 base and 9 bases, with 7 bases remaining between them. In DNA, the CDR3 is TGTGCCAGCAGCTTAGACAGGGTTTCACCCCTCCACTTT. It yields the protein CASSLDRVSPLHF. Using reference TRBV7-8 and TRBJ1-6 for the parts outside the CDR3, the full variable domain is GAGVSQSPRYKVAKRGQDVALRCDPISGHVSLFWYQQALGQGPEFLTYFQNEAQLDKSGLPSDRFFAERPEGSVSTLKIQRTQQEDSAVYLCASSLDRVSPLHFGNGTRLTVT.

The chain has TRBV1 and TRBJ2-7; the DNA was not compared with TRBD1, the D call given in the table. TRBV1 is flagged as a pseudogene. There are 17 residues in the CDR3. The CDR3 region has the DNA TGCACCAGCAGCCGTAGGTCGAGGACAGGGCTTTCCTACGAGCAGTACTTC. Amino acid sequence: CTSSRRSRTGLSYEQYF.

This clone was observed once. The chain is built from TRBV4-1 and TRBJ2-1; D perhaps matches TRBD1 (6 bases). The CDR3 spans 15 residues. Trimming pared 4 bases from V and 4 bases from J, leaving 14 bases between. Germline CDR1 and CDR2: MGHRA and YSYEKL. CDR3 region: CASSPERDNYNEQFF. The CDR3 nucleotides are TGCGCCAGCAGCCCTGAAAGGGACAATTACAATGAGCAGTTCTTC.

This sequence joins TRBV4-1 and TRBJ2-7; D uncertain. Trimming removed 0 bases from V and 3 bases from J, with 12 bases in between. CDR3 length equals 15 residues. Germline values: CDR1 MGHRA, CDR2 YSYEKL. CDR3 bases: TGCGCCAGCAGCCAAGATACCAGGTCCGGCTACGAGCAGTACTTC. It codes for CASSQDTRSGYEQYF.

CDR3 region: CASSSGGQGFPGYEQYF. DNA of the CDR3: TGTGCCAGCAGCTCCGGGGGTCAGGGTTTCCCTGGATACGAGCAGTACTTC. The chain links TRBV7-9 to TRBJ2-7; possible D gene TRBD2, 6 bases. In germline, CDR1 is SEHNR, CDR2 FQNEAQ (reference sequence). CDR3 length equals 17 residues. The germline V and J ends were trimmed by 4 bases and 4 bases, with 23 bases remaining between them.

This clone was detected only a few times. Other DNA sequences from this sample encode an identical CDR3 as well. The genes are TRBV9 and TRBJ1-1, with a possible D match to TRBD1 (5 bases). The V gene's germline CDR1 is SGDLS and CDR2 YYNGEE. V dropped 4 bases and J dropped 1 base, with 8 bases sitting between them. This CDR3 has 13 amino acids. CDR3 region: CASSPTGNTEAFF. The CDR3 DNA is TGTGCCAGCAGCCCTACAGGGAACACTGAAGCTTTCTTT.